The 19 T cell receptor beta chains reported below all come from one sample, sequenced in a study of blood T cell repertoires in COVID-19. Sequencing was performed with immunoSEQ multiplex PCR; in TCRdb, only in-frame clones are kept and a portion is missing. Of roughly 260,000 clones listed, over 80% are singletons. What was sequenced was peripheral blood. These receptors came from a woman in her thirties or forties with acute or convalescent COVID-19.

The table lists this clone with a few counts. V and J are TRBV18 and TRBJ1-1; 7 bases match TRBD1. The CDR3 contains 15 residues. V was pared by 3 bases and J by 1 base, with 5 bases of the junction left unmatched. CDR1 is KGHSH and CDR2 is LQKENI in the germline V gene. In nucleotides, the CDR3 is TGTGCCAGCTCACCCAGCAGGGACAGGAACACTGAAGCTTTCTTT. Its protein product is CASSPSRDRNTEAFF.

The rearrangement uses TRBV5-1 and TRBJ1-2, with TRBD1 identical over 7 bases. V lost 4 bases to trimming and J lost 4 bases; unmatched junction nucleotides: 10. This CDR3 is built from 15 residues. From germline, CDR1 is SGHRS and CDR2 YFSETQ. The CDR3 here is CASSPPTGTFYGYTF. CDR3 nucleotide sequence: TGCGCCAGCAGCCCTCCGACAGGGACCTTCTATGGCTACACCTTC.

About this clone: The identical CDR3 is also encoded by other nucleotide sequences in the sample. The chain couples TRBV15 to TRBJ1-1; D unclear. Per germline, CDR1 LNHNV and CDR2 YYDKDF (reference sequence). Between the trimmed V and J ends, which lost 1 base and 4 bases, there was a span of 10 bases. The CDR3 loop spans 14 amino acids. CDR3 coding DNA: TGTGCCACCAGCAGAGGCCGTGGGAGCACTGAAGCTTTCTTT. Protein product: CATSRGRGSTEAFF.

The chain recombines TRBV30 with TRBJ1-5; D gene ambiguous. The CDR3 is 14 amino acids. With 2 bases removed from V and 7 bases from J, the gap between germline ends came to 15 bases. Germline V gene sequence: CDR1 GTSNPN, CDR2 SVGIG (reference sequence). The CDR3, as DNA: TGTGCCTGGAGTCGAGATCCAAGCAGGCAGCCCCAGCATTTT. It translates to CAWSRDPSRQPQHF.

The rearrangement links TRBV10-3 to TRBJ1-2, with 7 bases identical to TRBD1. CDR3 size: 12 residues. V lost 9 bases and J lost 1; bases outside the gene matches: 2. CDR1 is ENHRY and CDR2 is SYGVKD in the germline V gene. The CDR3, as DNA: TGTGCCATGCAGGGGGATAACTATGGCTACACCTTC. Translating it yields CAMQGDNYGYTF.

The V and J genes are TRBV11-3 and TRBJ2-6; perhaps TRBD2 as D (5 bases). Trimming removed 5 bases from V and 1 base from J, with 9 bases in between. Germline V gives CDR1 SGHNT, CDR2 YENEEA. This CDR3 comprises 15 residues. DNA for the CDR3: TGTGCCAGCAGCCCCGGCGGGTCTGGGGCCAACGTCCTGACTTTC. Its protein product is CASSPGGSGANVLTF.

The V call is TRBV6-4, the J call TRBJ1-5; D ambiguous. Germline CDR1 MRHNA, CDR2 SNTAGT. The CDR3 spans 13 residues. V was shortened by 5 bases and J by 2 bases, with 7 bases between the two germline ends. The DNA for the CDR3 is TGTGCCAGCAGTACCGGAGGCAATCAGCCCCAGCATTTT. Translated, it gives CASSTGGNQPQHF.

This clone was detected only once. V is TRBV6-4 and J is TRBJ1-6; 9 bases match TRBD1. The CDR3 consists of 14 residues. Germline V gene sequence: CDR1 MRHNA, CDR2 SNTAGT. V dropped 6 bases and J dropped 9; count of bases not matched to a gene: 6. The CDR3 loop reads CASRPGTGSSPLHF. The CDR3 DNA reads TGTGCCAGCAGGCCCGGGACAGGGAGTTCACCCCTCCACTTT.

This sequence joins TRBV18 and TRBJ2-3; 8 positions match TRBD1. Germline V gene lookup returns CDR1 KGHSH and CDR2 LQKENI. V shed 0 bases and J 6 bases; nucleotides not matched to a gene: 8. The CDR3 is 16 residues long. CDR3: CASSPPVGTGQDTQYF. The CDR3 DNA sequence: TGTGCCAGCTCACCACCGGTTGGGACAGGTCAGGATACGCAGTATTTT.

The chain recombines TRBV10-2 with TRBJ1-2, with D unclear. Deletions cut 4 bases from V and 0 bases from J, with 12 bases between. CDR3 size: 15 residues. The germline gives CDR1 WSHSY, CDR2 SAAADI. This chain's CDR3 is CASSAMSVANYGYTF. DNA for the CDR3: TGCGCCAGCAGTGCCATGTCCGTAGCTAACTATGGCTACACCTTC.

The gene calls are TRBV9 and TRBJ1-1; no definite D call. The V and J ends lost 0 bases and 1 base respectively, with 7 bases between them. The germline gives CDR1 SGDLS, CDR2 YYNGEE. The CDR3 spans 14 residues. The CDR3 DNA follows: TGTGCCAGCAGCGTAGCCACGGGGAACACTGAAGCTTTCTTT. Translated, it gives CASSVATGNTEAFF.

CDR3 protein: CACHYTTNYGYTF. CDR3 DNA sequence: TGTGCCTGTCACTACACTACTAACTATGGCTACACCTTC. The chain employs TRBV30 and TRBJ1-2; no firm D call. Germline V gene data show CDR1 as GTSNPN and CDR2 as SVGIG (reference sequence). V lost 6 bases, J lost 0 bases, and 11 bases lay in between. The CDR3 length is 13 residues.

This chain uses TRBV29-1 with TRBJ1-2; D is unresolved. Looked up from germline, CDR1 is SQVTM and CDR2 is ANQGSEA. The CDR3 spans 11 residues. Trimming shortened V by 8 bases and J by 4 bases, and 11 bases separated the two germline ends. The CDR3 sequence: CSTFTSYGYTF. Here the CDR3 DNA reads TGCAGCACCTTCACGAGCTATGGCTACACCTTC.

The chain links TRBV4-2 to TRBJ2-3; 13 bases align to TRBD2. V was pared by 1 base and J by 1 base, with 5 bases of the junction left unmatched. The CDR3 covers 18 residues. In germline, CDR1 is LGHNA, CDR2 YNFKEQ. This CDR3 is CASSQGTSGGGRTDTQYF. DNA for the CDR3: TGTGCCAGCAGCCAAGGCACTAGCGGGGGGGGACGCACAGATACGCAGTATTTT.

The chain uses TRBV5-4 and TRBJ2-2; D not certain. Trimming stripped 0 bases from V and 0 bases from J, with 9 bases between. The CDR3 runs to 16 residues. Germline CDR1 reads SGHNT; CDR2 reads YYREEE (reference sequence). The CDR3 nucleotides read TGTGCCAGCAGCTTGGAATGGCCGACGAACACCGGGGAGCTGTTTTTT. Amino acids: CASSLEWPTNTGELFF.

The CDR3 loop is CAISTDTGISEAFF. The CDR3 DNA reads as TGTGCCATCAGCACCGATACAGGGATAAGTGAAGCTTTCTTT. This sequence joins TRBV10-3 and TRBJ1-1, with D perhaps matching TRBD1 (6 bases). CDR1 and CDR2 (germline): ENHRY, SYGVKD. V was shortened by 6 bases and J by 7 bases, with 18 bases between the two germline ends. CDR3 length equals 14 residues.

The rearrangement joins TRBV3-1 (or the pseudogene TRBV3-2) to TRBJ1-1, with TRBD1 matching 8 bases. V trimming: 1 base; J trimming: 6 bases; junction bases outside the gene matches: 4. Germline V gene sequence: CDR1 LGHDT, CDR2 YNNKEL (reference sequence). This CDR3 comprises 14 residues. CDR3 in amino acids: CASSQVGQGSEAFF. DNA for the CDR3: TGTGCCAGCAGCCAAGTAGGACAGGGCTCTGAAGCTTTCTTT.

This clone was observed once. The chain combines TRBV24-1 with TRBJ2-3, with D possibly being TRBD1 (5 bases). The germline V and J ends were trimmed by 3 bases and 5 bases, with 11 bases remaining between them. This CDR3 region has 14 residues. Germline V lookup: CDR1 KGHDR, CDR2 SFDVKD. The CDR3 reads CATSDPGFGDTQYF. The CDR3 DNA reads TGTGCCACCAGTGATCCAGGGTTCGGAGATACGCAGTATTTT.

The genes are TRBV6-5 and TRBJ2-2; tentatively, D is TRBD2 (6 bases). The germline V gene encodes CDR1 MNHEY and CDR2 SVGAGI. V lost 0 bases to trimming and J lost 4 bases, with 12 bases between them. This CDR3 contains 16 residues. As DNA, the CDR3 is TGTGCCAGCAGTTACTCAACGGGGAGGATCACCGGGGAGCTGTTTTTT. Translating it yields CASSYSTGRITGELFF.